What follows describes a single TCR beta chain. What it binds is unknown. The sample comes from a study of CD8+ T cells in alopecia areata. Study in general: Treatment ran 6 to 18 months, with 6 months of follow-up afterward.

Findings of the study overall: Scalp data also include sequences from resident alphabeta T cells of normal skin.

V was cut by 6 bases and J by 1 base, with 4 bases left in between. From germline, CDR1 is LNHNV and CDR2 YYDKDF (reference sequence). The CDR3 has 13 residues. Regarding treatment: oral pan-JAK inhibitor, 5-10 mg twice daily. cDNA reverse transcribed from extracted RNA served as the sequencing template. Profiled with immunoSEQ multiplex PCR; TCRdb holds only in-frame clones, not every one. Among about 210,000 clones, 64% were seen once, and the ten largest hold around 4%. The clonotype was recovered from a human donor with alopecia areata. Source: CD4+ T cells sorted from blood, taken at week 4, from a patient treated with tofacitinib. The J gene is TRBJ2-6, the V gene TRBV15; D gene uncertain. Here the CDR3 DNA reads TGTGCCACCAGAGGTTCTGGGGCCAACGTCCTGACTTTC. Translating it yields CATRGSGANVLTF.